The 28 T cell receptor beta chains below were found in one sample sequenced in a study of cytomegalovirus exposure and HLA in healthy donors. With 60 Vbeta and 13 Jbeta primers, the PCR was carried out. Using immunoSEQ multiplex PCR, the repertoire was profiled, and TCRdb retains in-frame clones only, with some absent. The sample has 150,000 to 200,000 clones; approximately 80% are singletons. The sequenced sample was PBMCs. These receptors originate from a woman aged 18-29 years in good health and CMV-seronegative.

The chain has TRBV5-4 and TRBJ1-1, with 8 bases fitting TRBD1. V trimming: 5 bases; J trimming: 4 bases; junction bases outside the gene matches: 4. The CDR3 extends over 13 amino acids. Germline V gives CDR1 SGHNT, CDR2 YYREEE (reference sequence). CDR3 DNA sequence: TGTGCCAGCAGTTTCACAGGGGGCACTGAAGCTTTCTTT. Amino acid sequence: CASSFTGGTEAFF.

The chain couples TRBV4-2 to TRBJ2-7; the match to TRBD1 covers 8 bases. Germline-derived CDR1 and CDR2 are LGHNA and YNFKEQ. The trim removed 0 bases at V and 5 bases at J, leaving 9 bases unmatched. The CDR3 is made up of 16 amino acids. In DNA, the CDR3 is TGTGCCAGCAGCCAAGACAGGGACAGGCTTTTACACGAGCAGTACTTC. Its protein product is CASSQDRDRLLHEQYF.

The V call is TRBV27, the J call TRBJ1-2; a weak D match, TRBD1 (6 bases). The V gene's germline CDR1 is MNHEY and CDR2 SMNVEV (reference sequence). Trimming removed 3 bases at V and 8 bases at J, with 22 bases between. CDR3 length: 16 residues. The CDR3 loop is CASSFGIRGGDNGYTF. The CDR3 DNA reads as TGTGCCAGCAGTTTCGGTATTAGGGGGGGCGATAACGGCTACACCTTC.

V is TRBV2 and J is TRBJ1-3; D gene unclear. With 4 bases removed from V and 2 bases from J, the gap between germline ends came to 15 bases. The length of the CDR3 is 16 residues. The germline V gene has CDR1 SNHLY and CDR2 FYNNEI. In DNA, the CDR3 is TGTGCCAGCAGTGCTTTTTTAGGGAGGGCTGGAAACACCATATATTTT. It yields the protein CASSAFLGRAGNTIYF.

The V and J genes are TRBV7-9 and TRBJ2-1, with 7 bases that match TRBD1. The germline V gene encodes CDR1 SEHNR and CDR2 FQNEAQ (reference sequence). This CDR3 comprises 15 residues. With 1 base clipped from V and 1 base from J, the junction kept 1 base outside the gene matches. The CDR3 here is CASSLGQGSYNEQFF. Written as DNA, the CDR3 is TGTGCCAGCAGCTTAGGACAGGGATCCTACAATGAGCAGTTCTTC.

CDR3 loop: CASSSDRLYNEQFF. The CDR3 coding sequence is TGTGCCAGCAGTTCGGACAGATTATACAATGAGCAGTTCTTC. The J gene is TRBJ2-1, the V gene TRBV6-5; TRBD1 is a possible D gene (6 bases). Trimming removed 4 bases at V and 4 bases at J, with 11 bases between. Germline V gene data show CDR1 as MNHEY and CDR2 as SVGAGI. The CDR3 extends over 14 amino acids.

The chain uses TRBV6-6 and TRBJ1-5; 10 bases fit TRBD1. The CDR3 runs to 15 residues. V lost 2 bases, J lost 7 bases, and 5 bases stayed unmatched. Germline CDR1 and CDR2: MNHNY and SVGAGI (reference sequence). CDR3 nucleotide sequence: TGTGCCAGCAGTTACGGGGACAGGGGTCAACAGCCCCAGCATTTT. Protein: CASSYGDRGQQPQHF.

The rearrangement joins TRBV28 to TRBJ1-6; 9 nucleotides line up with TRBD1. CDR3 length: 14 residues. Germline CDR1 reads MDHEN; CDR2 reads SYDVKM. J lost 15 bases, V lost 9 bases, and 15 bases had no gene match. The CDR3 reads CASRAGQGGLLLHF. The CDR3 DNA reads as TGTGCCAGTAGAGCGGGACAGGGAGGGCTTCTCCTCCACTTT.

The chain is built from TRBV20-1 and TRBJ1-1; TRBD1 is a possible D gene (5 bases). From germline, CDR1 is DFQATT and CDR2 SNEGSKA (reference sequence). The CDR3 sequence is 11 residues long. The DNA for the CDR3 is TGCAGCGGGCGGGGGTCGACTGAAGCTTTCTTT. Translating gives CSGRGSTEAFF.

The rearrangement links TRBV5-6 to TRBJ2-4; 10 bases are shared with TRBD1. The CDR3 covers 16 residues. The V gene's germline CDR1 is SGHDT and CDR2 YYEEEE. J was trimmed by 3 bases and V by 4 bases; bases with no gene match: 7. The CDR3 region is CASSGGDRGNKNIQYF. CDR3 in DNA: TGTGCCAGCAGCGGGGGGGACAGGGGAAACAAAAACATTCAGTACTTC.

This clone appeared once. This sequence joins TRBV6-1 and TRBJ2-6; no definite D call. V dropped 1 base and J dropped 0 bases, with 10 bases sitting between them. The CDR3 has 17 residues. Germline loops: CDR1 MNHNS, CDR2 SASEGT. CDR3 region: CASSEVTTGSGANVLTF. The CDR3 nucleotides read TGTGCCAGCAGTGAAGTGACGACGGGCTCTGGGGCCAACGTCCTGACTTTC.

The J gene is TRBJ1-2, the V gene TRBV18; tentative D call: TRBD1 (6 bases). The CDR3 extends over 16 amino acids. Germline V lookup: CDR1 KGHSH, CDR2 LQKENI. V shed 3 bases and J shed 7 bases, with 21 bases lying between them. CDR3 sequence (DNA): TGTGCCAGCTCACCTCCCGAACAGGGACGAGGGGGTGGCTACACCTTC. It is translated as CASSPPEQGRGGGYTF.

V gene TRBV30 combines with J gene TRBJ1-1; 8 positions agree with TRBD1. Germline CDR1 reads GTSNPN; CDR2 reads SVGIG (reference sequence). This CDR3 has 14 amino acids. V dropped 1 base and J dropped 6; count of bases not matched to a gene: 7. CDR3 residues: CAWSAGQGNSEAFF. CDR3 DNA: TGTGCCTGGAGTGCCGGACAGGGTAACTCTGAAGCTTTCTTT.

The chain combines TRBV5-6 with TRBJ1-2, with D uncertain. Germline V gene lookup returns CDR1 SGHDT and CDR2 YYEEEE. This CDR3 is 14 amino acids long. The V and J ends lost 1 base and 4 bases respectively, with 11 bases between them. The chain's CDR3 is CASSLSMETYGYTF. CDR3 sequence (DNA): TGTGCCAGCAGCTTGTCGATGGAGACCTATGGCTACACCTTC.

The V and J genes are TRBV5-1 and TRBJ2-1, with D tentatively TRBD2 (5 bases). CDR3 length equals 18 residues. Germline CDR1 and CDR2: SGHRS and YFSETQ. V lost 3 bases and J lost 0, with 19 bases in between. The CDR3 spells CASSWLPGTEFSYNEQFF. DNA for the CDR3: TGCGCCAGCAGCTGGCTGCCGGGAACAGAATTCTCCTACAATGAGCAGTTCTTC.

The chain links TRBV7-9 to TRBJ1-4; perhaps TRBD1 as D (6 bases). Trimming cost V 5 bases and J 4 bases, with 14 bases left between them. Looked up from germline, CDR1 is SEHNR and CDR2 is FQNEAQ (reference sequence). The CDR3 runs 15 residues. The CDR3 is CASSLQGLNNEKLFF. The CDR3 DNA reads TGTGCCAGCAGCCTACAGGGTCTGAATAATGAAAAACTGTTTTTT.

The genes are TRBV5-1 and TRBJ2-1; D remains unclear. The CDR3 spans 14 residues. Germline V gives CDR1 SGHRS, CDR2 YFSETQ. The V end was cut by 0 bases, the J end by 8 bases, with 12 bases between. DNA for the CDR3: TGCGCCAGCAGCTTGGTTATCCCCTCCGATGAGCAGTTCTTC. This gives the protein CASSLVIPSDEQFF.

This sequence joins TRBV19 and TRBJ1-5; D is uncertain. The CDR3 consists of 17 residues. CDR1 is LNHDA, CDR2 SQIVND, per germline (reference sequence). V was trimmed by 0 bases and J by 1 base, leaving 13 bases between them. The chain's CDR3 is CASSIDLARISNQPQHF. The CDR3 DNA reads as TGTGCCAGTAGTATAGATCTTGCCAGAATAAGCAATCAGCCCCAGCATTTT.

The gene calls are TRBV19 and TRBJ1-2, with 9 bases aligning to TRBD1. CDR3 length: 16 residues. Germline CDR1 is LNHDA and CDR2 is SQIVND (reference sequence). The J segment lost 5 bases and the V segment lost 3 bases, leaving 10 bases of the junction unmatched. CDR3 amino acids: CASSILESGQGYGYTF. The CDR3 bases are TGTGCCAGTAGTATTCTAGAGTCGGGACAGGGATATGGCTACACCTTC.

V usage is TRBV27 and J usage is TRBJ1-2; 8 bases line up with TRBD1. The trim removed 6 bases at V and 3 bases at J, leaving 15 bases unmatched. The CDR3 runs to 17 residues. CDR1 is MNHEY and CDR2 is SMNVEV in the germline V gene (reference sequence). CDR3 sequence reads: CASSTASDRENDYGYTF. DNA of the CDR3: TGTGCCAGCAGCACTGCCTCGGACAGGGAAAATGACTATGGCTACACCTTC.

The chain couples TRBV2 to TRBJ1-3, with D hard to call. CDR3 length: 15 residues. V lost 0 bases and J 2 bases, leaving 8 bases between the germline ends. The germline gives CDR1 SNHLY, CDR2 FYNNEI. This CDR3 is CASSEARIAGNTIYF. In nucleotides, the CDR3 is TGTGCCAGCAGTGAAGCGCGGATAGCTGGAAACACCATATATTTT.

V usage is TRBV18 and J usage is TRBJ1-3; a weak D match, TRBD1 (5 bases). The germline V and J ends were trimmed by 3 bases and 0 bases, with 12 bases remaining between them. CDR1 is KGHSH and CDR2 is LQKENI in the germline V gene. The CDR3 has 16 residues. The CDR3, as DNA: TGTGCCAGCTCACCCCAGGGACTGGCCTCTGGAAACACCATATATTTT. Translating gives CASSPQGLASGNTIYF.

The chain has TRBV6-1 and TRBJ2-3, with TRBD2 matching 11 bases. V gave up 4 bases and J gave up 0 bases; unmatched junction bases: 3. The CDR3 contains 16 residues. Germline lookup yields CDR1 MNHNS and CDR2 SASEGT. In nucleotides, the CDR3 is TGTGCCAGCAGTGTAATAGCGGGGGGGAGCACAGATACGCAGTATTTT. This encodes CASSVIAGGSTDTQYF.

The chain carries TRBV9 and TRBJ2-5; no reliable D call. Per the germline V gene, CDR1 is SGDLS and CDR2 is YYNGEE. The CDR3 has 15 amino acids. V gave up 3 bases and J gave up 4 bases, with 16 bases separating them. CDR3 sequence: CASSATPGSGETQYF. Written as DNA, the CDR3 is TGTGCCAGCAGCGCGACCCCCGGGTCGGGAGAGACCCAGTACTTC.

This chain joins TRBV6-1 and TRBJ1-1; D unresolved. Germline V gives CDR1 MNHNS, CDR2 SASEGT. CDR3 length equals 12 residues. V was cut by 6 bases and J by 1 base, with 6 bases left in between. CDR3 coding DNA: TGTGCCAGCAGCAGACAGAACACTGAAGCTTTCTTT. Its translation: CASSRQNTEAFF.

The V gene is TRBV5-1, the J gene TRBJ2-7, with TRBD1 matching over 9 bases. V trimming: 9 bases; J trimming: 5 bases; junction bases outside the gene matches: 9. This CDR3 contains 13 residues. Germline V gene data show CDR1 as SGHRS and CDR2 as YFSETQ. CDR3 nucleotide sequence: TGCGCCACTAGGACAGGGGTTGAGGACGAGCAGTACTTC. Its translation is CATRTGVEDEQYF.

The genes are TRBV4-2 and TRBJ1-5, with D possibly being TRBD1 (5 bases). V gave up 0 bases and J gave up 6 bases, with 15 bases separating them. The CDR3 consists of 16 residues. Germline loops: CDR1 LGHNA, CDR2 YNFKEQ. The CDR3 sequence: CASSQDLTVPGQPQHF. DNA of the CDR3: TGTGCCAGCAGCCAAGATTTGACAGTCCCGGGTCAGCCCCAGCATTTT.

The chain's CDR3 is CASSPGQTSTDTQYF. The CDR3 DNA follows: TGTGCCAGCAGCCCGGGACAGACTAGCACAGATACGCAGTATTTT. The chain has TRBV7-8 and TRBJ2-3; 7 nucleotides line up with TRBD1. Germline CDR1 and CDR2: SGHVS and FQNEAQ. The J segment lost 0 bases and the V segment lost 5 bases, leaving 5 bases of the junction unmatched. The CDR3 contains 15 residues.